This T cell receptor (beta chain) was identified during a study of T cell repertoires in aging, cancer and after chemotherapy (dated by TCRdb to between 2017 and 2020). At the level of the whole study: Donors were distributed across six age groups ranging from 30 or younger to 70 or older, with at least three individuals included per group. In the solid tumor group, the paired samples taken before and after chemotherapy came from brain tumor (glioblastoma) patients given temozolomide-based therapy. Alongside under 100 healthy donors serving as a reference group, the cohort included roughly 220 cancer patients, of whom about 93 had hematological cancers and fewer than 140 had solid cancers. Approximately 8.4 million TCR reads were contained in the full dataset. To examine immunoaging and T cell reconstitution after chemotherapy, the study profiled TCR beta repertoires in peripheral blood from healthy donors and cancer patients. Overall results and qualifications from the work: In healthy donors, the decline in TCR diversity with age was mainly due to loss of richness, whereas in cancer patients loss of evenness also played a role. In both cancer cohorts, median generation probability rose over the chemotherapy interval, which suggests that the repertoire was reconstituted through rebound thymic output. According to the authors, the repertoire data do not allow conclusions to be drawn about immunological memory after chemotherapy. Compared with age-matched healthy donors, untreated patients with either hematological or solid cancers had significantly lower TCR diversity in the blood along with higher clonality.

Multiplex touch-down PCR with a mixed TRB-A/B primer pool was used to amplify rearranged TRB sequences covering the V, D and J segments. Illumina adapters and sample indices were attached to the amplicons in two consecutive PCR reactions using Phusion HS II polymerase. After gel purification with the NucleoSpin Gel and PCR Clean-up kit, the amplicons were checked using Qubit and an Agilent 2100 Bioanalyzer. The libraries were sequenced on an Illumina MiSeq with 600-cycle, single-indexed, paired-end runs. The source study handled its data this way. MiXCR versions 2.12 and 3.0.5 were used to process the TRB sequences. Each unique CDR3 nucleotide sequence was treated as one clone, and only productive sequences with two or more reads were kept. Repertoire metrics included Shannon diversity, evenness, clonality (one minus evenness), and alpha-parameterized diversity profiles from alpha 0 to 5. Generation probabilities of clones in paired pre- and post-chemotherapy samples were computed with the IGoR algorithm. TCRdb passed the public sequencing reads through fastp at Q25 and MiXCR, retaining productive beta sequences. All rows with the same CDR3 protein become a single entry with the most common DNA and genes. These V and J calls rely on TCRdb rather than the paper's analysis. A total of 4,000 to 5,000 distinct CDR3 sequences appear in this sample, roughly 40% of them only once. About 60% of the sample is held by the ten biggest clonotypes.

The CDR3 spans 13 residues, from the cysteine through the phenylalanine. Only the CDR3 region is kept as DNA, spanning 39 bases read in frame from base 1. Based on the germline V gene (reference sequence), the CDR1 and CDR2 sequences are DFQATT and SNEGSKA. Germline trimming: 3 bases from V, 7 bases from J; junction bases outside gene matches: 5. TCR beta rearrangements were amplified from genomic DNA isolated from peripheral blood, not from sorted cells or RNA. To note about this clonotype: This clone's antigen is unknown. Per-base quality was not reported, and no clone a single base away is much larger than it.

The material sequenced was blood. The receptor's source is a human donor with a solid tumor. The chain couples TRBV20-1 to TRBJ2-5; TRBD2 matches 10 bases in the middle. The CDR3 region reads CSARRIAGGTQYF. The DNA sequence follows: TGCAGTGCTAGGAGAATAGCGGGGGGGACCCAGTACTTC.